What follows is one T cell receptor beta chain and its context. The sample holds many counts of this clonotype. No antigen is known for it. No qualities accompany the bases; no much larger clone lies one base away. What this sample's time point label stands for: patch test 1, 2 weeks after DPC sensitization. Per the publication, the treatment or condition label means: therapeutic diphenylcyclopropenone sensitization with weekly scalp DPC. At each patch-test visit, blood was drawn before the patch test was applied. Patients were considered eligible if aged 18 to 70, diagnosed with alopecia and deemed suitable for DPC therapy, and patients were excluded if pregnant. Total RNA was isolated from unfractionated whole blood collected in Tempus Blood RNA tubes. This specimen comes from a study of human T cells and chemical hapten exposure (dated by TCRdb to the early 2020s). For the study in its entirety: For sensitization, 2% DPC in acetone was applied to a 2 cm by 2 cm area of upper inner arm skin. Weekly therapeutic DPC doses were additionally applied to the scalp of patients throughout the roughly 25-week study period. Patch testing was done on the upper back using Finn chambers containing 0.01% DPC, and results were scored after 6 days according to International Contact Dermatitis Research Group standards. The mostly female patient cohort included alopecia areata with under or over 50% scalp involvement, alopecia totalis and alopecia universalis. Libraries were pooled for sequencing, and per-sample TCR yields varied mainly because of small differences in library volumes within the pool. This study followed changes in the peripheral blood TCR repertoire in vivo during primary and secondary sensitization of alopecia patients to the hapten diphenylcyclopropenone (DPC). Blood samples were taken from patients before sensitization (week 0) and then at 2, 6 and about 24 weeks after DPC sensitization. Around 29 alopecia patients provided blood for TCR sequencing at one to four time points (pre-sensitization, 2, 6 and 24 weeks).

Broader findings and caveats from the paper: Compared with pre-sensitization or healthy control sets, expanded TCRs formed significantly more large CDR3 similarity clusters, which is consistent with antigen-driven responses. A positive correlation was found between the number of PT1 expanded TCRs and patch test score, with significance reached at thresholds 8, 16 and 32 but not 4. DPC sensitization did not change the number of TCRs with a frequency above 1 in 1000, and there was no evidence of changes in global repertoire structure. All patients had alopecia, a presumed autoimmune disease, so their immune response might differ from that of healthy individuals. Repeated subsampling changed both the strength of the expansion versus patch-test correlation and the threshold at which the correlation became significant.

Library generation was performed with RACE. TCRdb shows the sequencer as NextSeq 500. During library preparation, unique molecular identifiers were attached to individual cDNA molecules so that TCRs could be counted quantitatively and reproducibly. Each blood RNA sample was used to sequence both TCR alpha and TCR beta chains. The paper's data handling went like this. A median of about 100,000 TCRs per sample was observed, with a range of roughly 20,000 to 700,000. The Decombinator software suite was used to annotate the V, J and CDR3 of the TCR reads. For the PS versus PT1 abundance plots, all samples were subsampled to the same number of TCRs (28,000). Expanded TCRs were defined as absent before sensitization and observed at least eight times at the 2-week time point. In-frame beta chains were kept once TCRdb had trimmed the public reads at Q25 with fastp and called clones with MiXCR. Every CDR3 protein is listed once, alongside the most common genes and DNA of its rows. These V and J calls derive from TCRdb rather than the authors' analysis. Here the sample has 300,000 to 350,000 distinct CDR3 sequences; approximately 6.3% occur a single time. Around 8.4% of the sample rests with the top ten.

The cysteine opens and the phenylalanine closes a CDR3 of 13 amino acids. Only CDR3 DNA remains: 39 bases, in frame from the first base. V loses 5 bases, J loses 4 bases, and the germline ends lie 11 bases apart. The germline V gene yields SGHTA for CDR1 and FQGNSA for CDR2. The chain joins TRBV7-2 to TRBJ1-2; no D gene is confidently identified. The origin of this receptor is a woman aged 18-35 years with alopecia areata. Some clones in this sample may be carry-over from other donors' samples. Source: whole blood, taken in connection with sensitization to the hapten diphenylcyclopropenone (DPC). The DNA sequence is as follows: TGTGCCAGCAGCCCGGCACGGACCTATGGCTACACCTTC. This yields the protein CASSPARTYGYTF.